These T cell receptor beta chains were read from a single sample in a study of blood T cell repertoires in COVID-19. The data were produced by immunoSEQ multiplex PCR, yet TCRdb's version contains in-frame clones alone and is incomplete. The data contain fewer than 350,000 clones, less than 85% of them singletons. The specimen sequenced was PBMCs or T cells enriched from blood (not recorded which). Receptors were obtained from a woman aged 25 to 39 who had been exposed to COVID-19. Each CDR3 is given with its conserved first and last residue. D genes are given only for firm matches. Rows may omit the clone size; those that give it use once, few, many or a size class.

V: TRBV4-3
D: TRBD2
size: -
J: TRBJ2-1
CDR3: CASSQDRAPGGPNEQFF
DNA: TGCGCCAGCAGCCAAGATCGGGCGCCGGGGGGGCCCAATGAGCAGTTCTTC

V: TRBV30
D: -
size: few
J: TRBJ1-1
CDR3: CALFEMNTEAFF
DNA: TGTGCCTTATTTGAGATGAACACTGAAGCTTTCTTT

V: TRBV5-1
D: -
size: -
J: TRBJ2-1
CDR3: CASSSAGSSYNEQFF
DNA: TGCGCCAGCAGCTCGGCGGGAAGCTCCTACAATGAGCAGTTCTTC

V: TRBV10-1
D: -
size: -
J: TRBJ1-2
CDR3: CASSERRGCGYTF
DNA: TGCGCCAGCAGTGAGCGCAGGGGATGTGGCTACACCTTC

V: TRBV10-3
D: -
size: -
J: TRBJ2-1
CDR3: CAISDGGGVYNEQFF
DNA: TGTGCCATCAGTGATGGAGGGGGGGTATACAATGAGCAGTTCTTC

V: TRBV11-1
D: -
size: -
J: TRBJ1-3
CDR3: CASSKTGTQGGNTIYF
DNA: TGTGCCAGCAGCAAGACCGGGACCCAGGGGGGAAACACCATATATTTT

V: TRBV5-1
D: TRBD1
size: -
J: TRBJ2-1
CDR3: CASSGQELGQFF
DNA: TGCGCCAGCAGCGGACAGGAGCTTGGGCAGTTCTTC

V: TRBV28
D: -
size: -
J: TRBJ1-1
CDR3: CASNSQGRGTEAFF
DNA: TGTGCCAGCAACTCACAGGGTAGGGGCACTGAAGCTTTCTTT

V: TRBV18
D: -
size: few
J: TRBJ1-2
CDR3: CASSPLPPGRGTNYGYTF
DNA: TGTGCCAGCTCACCTCTTCCCCCGGGCAGGGGAACTAACTATGGCTACACCTTC

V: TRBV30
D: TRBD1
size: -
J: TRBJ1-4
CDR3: CAWSVQERRQGDEKLFF
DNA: TGTGCCTGGAGTGTACAAGAGAGGAGACAGGGAGATGAAAAACTGTTTTTT

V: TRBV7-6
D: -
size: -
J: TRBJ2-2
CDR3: CASSLGGTNTGELFF
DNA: TGTGCCAGCAGCTTGGGAGGAACGAACACCGGGGAGCTGTTTTTT

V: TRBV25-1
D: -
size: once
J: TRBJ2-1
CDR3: CASSGTNQRYNEQFF
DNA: TGTGCCAGCAGTGGCACAAACCAACGCTACAATGAGCAGTTCTTC